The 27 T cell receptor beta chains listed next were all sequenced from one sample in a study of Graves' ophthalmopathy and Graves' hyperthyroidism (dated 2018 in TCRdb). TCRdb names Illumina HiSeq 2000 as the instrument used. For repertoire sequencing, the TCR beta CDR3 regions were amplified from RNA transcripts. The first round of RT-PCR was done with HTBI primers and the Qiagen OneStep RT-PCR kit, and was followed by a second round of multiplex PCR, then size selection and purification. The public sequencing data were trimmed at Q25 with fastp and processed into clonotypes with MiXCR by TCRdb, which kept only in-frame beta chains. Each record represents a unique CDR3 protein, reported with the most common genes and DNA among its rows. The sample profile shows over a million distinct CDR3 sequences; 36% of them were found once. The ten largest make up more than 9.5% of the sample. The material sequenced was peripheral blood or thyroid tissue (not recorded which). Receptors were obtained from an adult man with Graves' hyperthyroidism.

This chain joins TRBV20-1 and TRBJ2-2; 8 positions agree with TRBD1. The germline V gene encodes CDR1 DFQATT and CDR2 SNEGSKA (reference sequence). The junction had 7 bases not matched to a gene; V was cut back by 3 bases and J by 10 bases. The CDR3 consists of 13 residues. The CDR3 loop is CSASTGGNAELFF. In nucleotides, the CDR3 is TGCAGTGCTAGCACAGGGGGGAACGCGGAGCTGTTTTTT.

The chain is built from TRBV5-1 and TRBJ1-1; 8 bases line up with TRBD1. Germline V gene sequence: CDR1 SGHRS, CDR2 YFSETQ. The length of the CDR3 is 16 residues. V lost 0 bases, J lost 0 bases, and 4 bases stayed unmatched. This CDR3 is CASSLAGGEVNTEAFF. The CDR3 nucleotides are TGCGCCAGCAGCTTGGCAGGGGGCGAGGTGAACACTGAAGCTTTCTTT.

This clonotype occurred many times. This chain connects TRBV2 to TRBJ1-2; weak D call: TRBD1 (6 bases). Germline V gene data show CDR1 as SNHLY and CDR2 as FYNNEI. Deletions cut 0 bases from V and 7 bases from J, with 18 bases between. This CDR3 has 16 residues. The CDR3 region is CASSEALKRGGIGYTF. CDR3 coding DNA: TGTGCCAGCAGTGAAGCACTCAAAAGGGGGGGTATTGGCTACACCTTC.

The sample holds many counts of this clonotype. In nucleotides, the CDR3 is TGCAGCGTTGATGGTCTGGGTGGTGCCGGCTACACCTTC. Protein: CSVDGLGGAGYTF. J is TRBJ1-2 and V is TRBV29-1; D uncertain. This CDR3 is built from 13 residues. The germline V gene has CDR1 SQVTM and CDR2 ANQGSEA. V was trimmed by 3 bases and J by 8 bases, leaving 16 bases between them.

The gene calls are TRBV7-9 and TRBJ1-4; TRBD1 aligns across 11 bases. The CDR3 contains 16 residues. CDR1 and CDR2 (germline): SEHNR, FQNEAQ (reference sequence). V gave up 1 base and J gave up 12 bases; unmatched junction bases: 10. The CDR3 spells CASSLGTGGIFEELFF. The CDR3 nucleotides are TGTGCCAGCAGCTTAGGGACAGGGGGCATCTTTGAGGAACTGTTTTTT.

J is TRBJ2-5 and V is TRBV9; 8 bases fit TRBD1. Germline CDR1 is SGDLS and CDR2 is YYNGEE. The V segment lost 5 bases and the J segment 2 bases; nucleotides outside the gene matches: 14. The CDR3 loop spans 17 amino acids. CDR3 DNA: TGTGCCAGCAGTTACCTACAGTCCCGGGACAGGCAAGAGACCCAGTACTTC. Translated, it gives CASSYLQSRDRQETQYF.

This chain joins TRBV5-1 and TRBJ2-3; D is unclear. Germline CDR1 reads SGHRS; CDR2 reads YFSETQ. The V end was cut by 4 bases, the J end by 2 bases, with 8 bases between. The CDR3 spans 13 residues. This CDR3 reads CASSPDPTDTQYF. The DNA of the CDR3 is TGCGCCAGCAGCCCCGACCCCACAGATACGCAGTATTTT.

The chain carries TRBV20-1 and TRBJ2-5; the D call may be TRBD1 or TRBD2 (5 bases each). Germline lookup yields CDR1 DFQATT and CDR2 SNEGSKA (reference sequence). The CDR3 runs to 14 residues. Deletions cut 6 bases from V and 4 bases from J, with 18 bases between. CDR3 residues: CSASAGTRGETQYF. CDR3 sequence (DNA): TGCAGTGCCAGCGCCGGGACGAGGGGAGAGACCCAGTACTTC.

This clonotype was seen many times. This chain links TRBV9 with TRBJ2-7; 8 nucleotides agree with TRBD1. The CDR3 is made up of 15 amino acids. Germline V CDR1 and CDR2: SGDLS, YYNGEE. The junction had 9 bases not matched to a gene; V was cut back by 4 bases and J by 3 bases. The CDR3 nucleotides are TGTGCCAGCAGCCAACCCAGGACAGGGCGCTACGAGCAGTACTTC. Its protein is CASSQPRTGRYEQYF. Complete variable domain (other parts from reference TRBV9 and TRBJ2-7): DSGVTQTPKHLITATGQRVTLRCSPRSGDLSVYWYQQSLDQGLQFLIQYYNGEERAKGNILERFSAQQFPDLHSELNLSSLELGDSALYFCASSQPRTGRYEQYFGPGTRLTVT.

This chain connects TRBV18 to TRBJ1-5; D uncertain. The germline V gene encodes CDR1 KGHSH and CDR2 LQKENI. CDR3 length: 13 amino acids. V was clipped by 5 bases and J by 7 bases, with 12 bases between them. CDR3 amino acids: CASSVGSKQPQHF. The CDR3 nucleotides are TGTGCCAGCTCAGTGGGGTCGAAACAGCCCCAGCATTTT.

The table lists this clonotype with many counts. The CDR3 DNA sequence: TGTGCCAGTAGTACCCCCGGGACGGTAAATTCACCCCTCCACTTT. Protein: CASSTPGTVNSPLHF. This sequence joins TRBV19 and TRBJ1-6; maybe TRBD1 (5 bases). Trimming left V 4 bases short and J 7 bases short, with 14 bases between. From germline, CDR1 is LNHDA and CDR2 SQIVND (reference sequence). This CDR3 is built from 15 residues.

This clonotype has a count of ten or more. CDR3 nucleotide sequence: TGTGCCAGCAGCGTGACAGGGGGAGGCAATCAGCCCCAGCATTTT. Its protein product is CASSVTGGGNQPQHF. This chain joins TRBV7-2 and TRBJ1-5; 9 bases are shared with TRBD1. V lost 5 bases, J lost 2 bases, and 4 bases stayed unmatched. The CDR3 has 15 amino acids. CDR1 SGHTA and CDR2 FQGNSA come from the germline V gene.

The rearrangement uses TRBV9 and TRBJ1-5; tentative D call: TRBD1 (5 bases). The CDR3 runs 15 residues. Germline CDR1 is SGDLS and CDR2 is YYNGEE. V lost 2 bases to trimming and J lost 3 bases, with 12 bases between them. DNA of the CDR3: TGTGCCAGCAGCGTGGGGGGGGAGCTCAATCAGCCCCAGCATTTT. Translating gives CASSVGGELNQPQHF.

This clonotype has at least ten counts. The CDR3 loop reads CASSYSVRSEQYF. CDR3 nucleotides: TGTGCCAGCAGTTACTCTGTTCGGTCCGAGCAGTACTTC. The chain links TRBV6-5 to TRBJ2-7; D is unresolved. Germline assignment: CDR1 MNHEY and CDR2 SVGAGI. The CDR3 is 13 residues long. V was clipped by 0 bases and J by 6 bases, with 9 bases between them.

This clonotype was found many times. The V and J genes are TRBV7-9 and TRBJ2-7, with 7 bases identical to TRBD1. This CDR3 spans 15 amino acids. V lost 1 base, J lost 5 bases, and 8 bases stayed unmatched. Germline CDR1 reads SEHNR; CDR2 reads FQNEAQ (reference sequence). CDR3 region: CASSLVGGRADEQYF. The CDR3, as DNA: TGTGCCAGCAGCTTAGTAGGGGGCAGGGCAGACGAGCAGTACTTC.

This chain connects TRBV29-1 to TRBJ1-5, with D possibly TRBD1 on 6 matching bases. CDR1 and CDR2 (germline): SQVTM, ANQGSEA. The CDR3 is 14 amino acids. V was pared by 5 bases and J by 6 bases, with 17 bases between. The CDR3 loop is CSVKHWGGGQPQHF. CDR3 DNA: TGCAGCGTTAAACATTGGGGGGGCGGTCAGCCCCAGCATTTT.

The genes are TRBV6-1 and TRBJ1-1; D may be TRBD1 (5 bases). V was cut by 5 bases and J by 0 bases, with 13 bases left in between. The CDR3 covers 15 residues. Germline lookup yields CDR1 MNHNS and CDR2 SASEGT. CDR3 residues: CASSYSWTMNTEAFF. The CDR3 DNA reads TGTGCCAGCAGTTACTCGTGGACAATGAACACTGAAGCTTTCTTT.

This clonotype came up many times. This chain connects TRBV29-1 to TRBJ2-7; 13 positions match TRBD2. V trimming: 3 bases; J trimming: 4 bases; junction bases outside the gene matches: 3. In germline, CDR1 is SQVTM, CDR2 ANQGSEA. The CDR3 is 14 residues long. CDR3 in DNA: TGCAGCGTTGATGGGGGACTAGCGGGATACGAGCAGTACTTC. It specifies CSVDGGLAGYEQYF.

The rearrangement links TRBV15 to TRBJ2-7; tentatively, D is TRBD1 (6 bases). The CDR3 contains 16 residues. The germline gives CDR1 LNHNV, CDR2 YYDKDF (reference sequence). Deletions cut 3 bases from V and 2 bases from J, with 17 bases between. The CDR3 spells CATSSLGKGTTYEQYF. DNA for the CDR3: TGTGCCACCAGCAGCTTAGGGAAGGGGACAACCTACGAGCAGTACTTC.

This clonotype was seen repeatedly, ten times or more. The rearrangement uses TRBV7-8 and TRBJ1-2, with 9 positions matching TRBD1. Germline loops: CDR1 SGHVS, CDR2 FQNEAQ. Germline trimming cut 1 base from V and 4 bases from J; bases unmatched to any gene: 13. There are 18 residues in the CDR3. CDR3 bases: TGTGCCAGCAGCTTAGGCCGGGACAGGGTGGTAATAAGCTATGGCTACACCTTC. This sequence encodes CASSLGRDRVVISYGYTF. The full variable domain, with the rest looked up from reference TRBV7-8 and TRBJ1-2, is GAGVSQSPRYKVAKRGQDVALRCDPISGHVSLFWYQQALGQGPEFLTYFQNEAQLDKSGLPSDRFFAERPEGSVSTLKIQRTQQEDSAVYLCASSLGRDRVVISYGYTFGSGTRLTVV.

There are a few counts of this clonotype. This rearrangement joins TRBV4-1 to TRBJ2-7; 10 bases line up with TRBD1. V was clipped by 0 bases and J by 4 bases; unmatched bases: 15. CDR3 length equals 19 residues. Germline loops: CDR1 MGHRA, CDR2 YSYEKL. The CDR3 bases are TGCGCCAGCAGCCAAGAACCTCATCGCTTTTCGGACAGGGGGTACGAGCAGTACTTC. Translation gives CASSQEPHRFSDRGYEQYF.

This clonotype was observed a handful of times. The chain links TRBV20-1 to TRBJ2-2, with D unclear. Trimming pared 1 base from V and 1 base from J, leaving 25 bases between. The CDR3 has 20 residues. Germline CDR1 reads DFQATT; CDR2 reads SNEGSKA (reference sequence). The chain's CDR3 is CSARVSFELTSLGNTGELFF. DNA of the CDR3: TGCAGTGCTAGAGTCTCCTTTGAACTGACCTCTCTAGGGAACACCGGGGAGCTGTTTTTT.

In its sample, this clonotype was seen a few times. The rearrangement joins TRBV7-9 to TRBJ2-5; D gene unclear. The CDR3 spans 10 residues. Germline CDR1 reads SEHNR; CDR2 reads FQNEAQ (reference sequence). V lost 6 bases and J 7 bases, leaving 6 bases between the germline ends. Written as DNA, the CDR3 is TGTGCCAGCAGGCCCGGGACCCAGTACTTC. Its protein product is CASRPGTQYF.

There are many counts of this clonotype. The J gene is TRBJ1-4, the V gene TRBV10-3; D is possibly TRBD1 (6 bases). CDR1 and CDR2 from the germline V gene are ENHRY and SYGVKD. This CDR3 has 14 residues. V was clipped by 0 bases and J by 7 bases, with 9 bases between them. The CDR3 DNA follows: TGTGCCATCAGTGAGTCCGGGGGGCCTGAAAAACTGTTTTTT. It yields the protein CAISESGGPEKLFF.

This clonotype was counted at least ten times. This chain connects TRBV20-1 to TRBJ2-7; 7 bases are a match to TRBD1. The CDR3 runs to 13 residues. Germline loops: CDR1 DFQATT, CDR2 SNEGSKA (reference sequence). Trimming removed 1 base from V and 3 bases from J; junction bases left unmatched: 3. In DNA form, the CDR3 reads TGCAGTGCTAGAGGACAGGGACACTACGAGCAGTACTTC. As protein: CSARGQGHYEQYF.

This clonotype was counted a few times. In nucleotides, the CDR3 is TGTGCCAGCAGCCAAGTTGTGGAGCAGGAGCAGTACTTC. Translation: CASSQVVEQEQYF. This chain links TRBV14 with TRBJ2-7; D call uncertain. The V end was cut by 1 base, the J end by 7 bases, with 11 bases between. The CDR3 has 13 residues. Germline V gene data show CDR1 as SGHDN and CDR2 as FVKESK.

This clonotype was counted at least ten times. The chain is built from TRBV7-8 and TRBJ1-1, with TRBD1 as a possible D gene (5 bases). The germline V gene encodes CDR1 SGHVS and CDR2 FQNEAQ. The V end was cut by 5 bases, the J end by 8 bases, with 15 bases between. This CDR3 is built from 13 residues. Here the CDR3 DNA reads TGTGCCAGCAGCCCACCAGGGTCTCGCGAAGCTTTCTTT. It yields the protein CASSPPGSREAFF. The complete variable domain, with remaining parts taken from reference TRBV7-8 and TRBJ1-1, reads GAGVSQSPRYKVAKRGQDVALRCDPISGHVSLFWYQQALGQGPEFLTYFQNEAQLDKSGLPSDRFFAERPEGSVSTLKIQRTQQEDSAVYLCASSPPGSREAFFGQGTRLTVV.